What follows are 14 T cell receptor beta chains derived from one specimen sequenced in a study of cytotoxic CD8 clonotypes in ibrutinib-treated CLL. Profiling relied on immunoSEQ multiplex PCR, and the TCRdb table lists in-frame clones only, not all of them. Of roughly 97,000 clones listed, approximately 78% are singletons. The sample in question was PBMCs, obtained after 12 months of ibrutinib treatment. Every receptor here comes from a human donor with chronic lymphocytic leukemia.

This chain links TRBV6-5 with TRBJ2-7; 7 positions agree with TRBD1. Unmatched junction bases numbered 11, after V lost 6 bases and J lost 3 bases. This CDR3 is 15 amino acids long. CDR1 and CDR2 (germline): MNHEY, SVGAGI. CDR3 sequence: CASRPYRGQNYEQYF. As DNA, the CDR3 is TGTGCCAGCAGACCATACAGGGGCCAAAACTACGAGCAGTACTTC.

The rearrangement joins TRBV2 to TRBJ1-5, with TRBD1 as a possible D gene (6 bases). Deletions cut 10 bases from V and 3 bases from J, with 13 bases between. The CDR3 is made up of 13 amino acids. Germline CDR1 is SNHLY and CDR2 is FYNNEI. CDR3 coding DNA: TGTGCCACGGGTAGGGACACCAATCAGCCCCAGCATTTT. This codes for CATGRDTNQPQHF.

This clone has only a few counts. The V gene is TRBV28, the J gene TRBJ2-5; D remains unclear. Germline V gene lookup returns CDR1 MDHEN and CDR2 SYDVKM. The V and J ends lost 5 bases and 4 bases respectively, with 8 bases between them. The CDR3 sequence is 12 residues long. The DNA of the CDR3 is TGTGCCAGCAGTCAAGGTACAGAGACCCAGTACTTC. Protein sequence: CASSQGTETQYF.

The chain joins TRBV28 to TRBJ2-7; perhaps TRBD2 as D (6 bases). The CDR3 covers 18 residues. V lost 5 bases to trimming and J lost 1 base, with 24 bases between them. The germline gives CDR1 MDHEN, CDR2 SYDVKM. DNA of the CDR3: TGTGCCAGCAGTCCACGGCCTTCGTTAGCGGAGTCGTCCTACGAGCAGTACTTC. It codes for CASSPRPSLAESSYEQYF.

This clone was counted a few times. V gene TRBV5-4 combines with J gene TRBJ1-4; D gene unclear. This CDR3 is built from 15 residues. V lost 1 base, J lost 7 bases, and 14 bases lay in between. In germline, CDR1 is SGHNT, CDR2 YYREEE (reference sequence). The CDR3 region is CASSLKHSAGEKLFF. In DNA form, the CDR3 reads TGTGCCAGCAGCTTGAAACATTCGGCGGGTGAAAAACTGTTTTTT. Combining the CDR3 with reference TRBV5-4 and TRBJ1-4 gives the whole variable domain ETGVTQSPTHLIKTRGQQVTLRCSSQSGHNTVSWYQQALGQGPQFIFQYYREEENGRGNFPPRFSGLQFPNYSSELNVNALELDDSALYLCASSLKHSAGEKLFFGSGTQLSVL.

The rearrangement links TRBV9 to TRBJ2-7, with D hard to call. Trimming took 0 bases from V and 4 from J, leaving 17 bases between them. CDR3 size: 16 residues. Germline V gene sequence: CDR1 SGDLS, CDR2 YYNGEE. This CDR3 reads CASSVEGGSGIYEQYF. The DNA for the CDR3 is TGTGCCAGCAGCGTAGAGGGTGGTTCTGGTATTTACGAGCAGTACTTC. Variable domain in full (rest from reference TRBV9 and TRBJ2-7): DSGVTQTPKHLITATGQRVTLRCSPRSGDLSVYWYQQSLDQGLQFLIQYYNGEERAKGNILERFSAQQFPDLHSELNLSSLELGDSALYFCASSVEGGSGIYEQYFGPGTRLTVT.

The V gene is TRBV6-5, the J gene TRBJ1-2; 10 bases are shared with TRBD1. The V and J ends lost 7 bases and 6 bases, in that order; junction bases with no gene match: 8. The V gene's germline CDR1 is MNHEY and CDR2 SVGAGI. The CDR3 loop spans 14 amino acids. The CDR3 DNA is TGTGCCAGCACCCCGGACAGGGGGTCCGATGGCTACACCTTC. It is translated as CASTPDRGSDGYTF.

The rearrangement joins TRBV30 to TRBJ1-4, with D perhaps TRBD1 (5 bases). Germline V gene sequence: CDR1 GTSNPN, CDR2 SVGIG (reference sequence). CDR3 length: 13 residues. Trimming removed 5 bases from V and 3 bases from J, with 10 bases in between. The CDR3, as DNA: TGTGCCTGGGCAGGGTGGTCTAATGAAAAACTGTTTTTT. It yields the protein CAWAGWSNEKLFF. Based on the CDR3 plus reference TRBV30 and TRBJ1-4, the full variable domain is SQTIHQWPATLVQPVGSPLSLECTVEGTSNPNLYWYRQAAGRGLQLLFYSVGIGQISSEVPQNLSASRPQDRQFILSSKKLLLSDSGFYLCAWAGWSNEKLFFGSGTQLSVL.

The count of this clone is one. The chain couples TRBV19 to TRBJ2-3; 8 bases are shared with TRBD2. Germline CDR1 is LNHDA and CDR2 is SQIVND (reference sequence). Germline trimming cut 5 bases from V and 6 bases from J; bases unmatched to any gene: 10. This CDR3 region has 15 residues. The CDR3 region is CASSPRAGARDTQYF. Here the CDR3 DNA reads TGTGCCAGTAGTCCCAGAGCGGGGGCCAGGGATACGCAGTATTTT.

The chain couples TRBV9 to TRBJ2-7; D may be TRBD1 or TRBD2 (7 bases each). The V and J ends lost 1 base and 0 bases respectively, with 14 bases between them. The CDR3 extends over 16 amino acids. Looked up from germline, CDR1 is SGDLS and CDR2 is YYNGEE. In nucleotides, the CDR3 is TGTGCCAGCAGCGTACGGGGGGACAGCAACTCCTACGAGCAGTACTTC. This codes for CASSVRGDSNSYEQYF.

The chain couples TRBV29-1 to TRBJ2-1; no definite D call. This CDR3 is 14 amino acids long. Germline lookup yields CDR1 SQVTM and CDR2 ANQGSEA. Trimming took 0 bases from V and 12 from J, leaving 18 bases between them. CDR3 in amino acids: CSVEEVERVRLQFF. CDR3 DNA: TGCAGCGTTGAAGAGGTGGAAAGGGTACGTTTGCAGTTCTTC.

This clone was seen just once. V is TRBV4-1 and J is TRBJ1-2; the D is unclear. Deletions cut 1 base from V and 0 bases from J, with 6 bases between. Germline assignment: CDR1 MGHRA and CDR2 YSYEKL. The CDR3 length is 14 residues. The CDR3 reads CASSQVTSNYGYTF. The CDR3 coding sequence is TGCGCCAGCAGCCAAGTTACATCTAACTATGGCTACACCTTC.

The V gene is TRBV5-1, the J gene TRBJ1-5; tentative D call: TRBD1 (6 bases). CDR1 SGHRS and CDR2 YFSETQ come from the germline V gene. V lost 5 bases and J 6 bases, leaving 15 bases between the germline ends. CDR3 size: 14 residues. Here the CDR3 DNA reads TGCGCCAGCAGTAAGAAACAGGGTAGTCAGCCCCAGCATTTT. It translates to CASSKKQGSQPQHF.

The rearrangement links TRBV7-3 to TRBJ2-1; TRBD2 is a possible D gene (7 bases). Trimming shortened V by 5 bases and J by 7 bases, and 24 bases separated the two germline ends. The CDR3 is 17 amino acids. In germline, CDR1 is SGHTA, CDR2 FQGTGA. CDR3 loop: CASSPNWGGVSRNEQFF. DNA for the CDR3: TGTGCCAGCAGCCCGAATTGGGGGGGCGTAAGTCGTAATGAGCAGTTCTTC.